Below are 26 T cell receptor beta chains sequenced from a single sample in a study of molecular identifiers for immune sequencing clone quantification (dated by TCRdb to 2017 to 2018). The library relied on PCR. For sequencing, a NextSeq 500 was employed. TCRdb redid the processing of the public reads, applying fastp at Q25 and MiXCR, and retained in-frame beta chains. Identical CDR3 protein sequences are pooled into one entry, listed with their most common genes and DNA. In this sample the table shows nearly 650,000 distinct CDR3 sequences, roughly 27% of which occur a single time. Together, the top ten hold 0.7% to 0.95% of the sample. The source material was naive CD8+ T cells from blood, with Jurkat cell RNA spiked in. This sample's cell subset or site label indicates: FACS-sorted CD8+CD4-CCR7+CD45RA+ naive T cells. These receptor sequences come from a human donor in good health. Some libraries in this study had Jurkat cell RNA spiked in.

The gene calls are TRBV4-2 and TRBJ2-4; 8 nucleotides align to TRBD1. With 0 bases clipped from V and 6 bases from J, the junction kept 7 bases outside the gene matches. Germline assignment: CDR1 LGHNA and CDR2 YNFKEQ. The CDR3 is 16 residues long. The chain's CDR3 is CASSQEWGQALNIQYF. The CDR3 DNA reads TGTGCCAGCAGCCAAGAATGGGGACAGGCTCTAAACATTCAGTACTTC.

This clonotype was found a few times. This chain links TRBV6-2 or TRBV6-3 with TRBJ2-2; unclear D gene. Trimming cost V 5 bases and J 2 bases, with 9 bases left between them. Germline V gives CDR1 MNHEY, CDR2 SVGEGT. This CDR3 has 14 amino acids. CDR3 protein: CASSIDINTGELFF. CDR3 sequence (DNA): TGTGCCAGCAGTATCGACATTAACACCGGGGAGCTGTTTTTT.

There are a few counts of this clonotype. The rearrangement uses TRBV20-1 and TRBJ2-3; 7 bases align to TRBD1. CDR3 length equals 16 residues. Germline lookup yields CDR1 DFQATT and CDR2 SNEGSKA (reference sequence). Losses at the gene ends were 0 bases for V and 1 base for J; bases not matched to a gene: 7. CDR3 loop: CSARDPGTVRTDTQYF. Written as DNA, the CDR3 is TGCAGTGCTAGAGATCCTGGGACAGTACGCACAGATACGCAGTATTTT.

This chain links TRBV11-3 with TRBJ2-1; D is perhaps TRBD1 (5 bases). CDR1 is SGHNT and CDR2 is YENEEA in the germline V gene. The CDR3 contains 16 residues. V lost 5 bases and J 4 bases, leaving 18 bases between the germline ends. In nucleotides, the CDR3 is TGTGCCAGCAGCGACGACAGACCCCCTAATTACAATGAGCAGTTCTTC. Residues: CASSDDRPPNYNEQFF.

This clonotype was found a few times. The J gene is TRBJ2-5, the V gene TRBV6-2 or TRBV6-3; 10 positions match TRBD2. This CDR3 is built from 17 residues. V shed 2 bases and J 4 bases; nucleotides not matched to a gene: 10. Germline V gene lookup returns CDR1 MNHEY and CDR2 SVGEGT. The chain's CDR3 is CASSYGILAGGSETQYF. Written as DNA, the CDR3 is TGTGCCAGCAGTTACGGGATTTTAGCGGGGGGTTCAGAGACCCAGTACTTC.

Many counts were recorded for this clonotype. The V gene is TRBV29-1, the J gene TRBJ2-7; 7 positions agree with TRBD1. The J segment lost 2 bases and the V segment lost 4 bases, leaving 5 bases of the junction unmatched. The CDR3 has 13 amino acids. Germline V gene data show CDR1 as SQVTM and CDR2 as ANQGSEA. As DNA, the CDR3 is TGCAGCGTTGTTCCCCAGGGGGCCTACGAGCAGTACTTC. Translated: CSVVPQGAYEQYF.

Regarding this clonotype: A read error may be the cause here, since a much bigger clone is one base away. This chain links TRBV4-2 with TRBJ2-7; possible D gene TRBD1, 6 bases. CDR3 length equals 16 residues. Germline CDR1 LGHNA, CDR2 YNFKEQ. The CDR3 loop is CATSLSGTTRFYEQYF. CDR3 nucleotide sequence: TGTGCCACCAGCCTGTCCGGGACAACGAGGTTCTACGAGCAGTACTTC.

To note about this clonotype: A much more abundant neighbour one base away suggests this may be a read error. The chain has TRBV4-1 and TRBJ2-3, with D tentatively TRBD2 (6 bases). The CDR3 extends over 16 amino acids. Germline CDR1 reads MGHRA; CDR2 reads YSYEKL. CDR3 amino acids: CAGSQDRLGLTDTQYF. The CDR3 DNA reads TGCGCCGGCAGCCAAGATCGGTTGGGACTCACAGATACGCAGTATTTT.

This clonotype was observed a handful of times. This chain joins TRBV3-1 and TRBJ1-2; D is perhaps TRBD1 (5 bases). Trimming shortened V by 1 base and J by 5 bases, and 11 bases separated the two germline ends. This CDR3 comprises 14 residues. In germline, CDR1 is LGHDT, CDR2 YNNKEL (reference sequence). CDR3 residues: CASSQVYTGYGYTF. The CDR3, as DNA: TGTGCCAGCAGCCAAGTGTACACAGGATATGGCTACACCTTC.

This clonotype turned up a few times. This chain connects TRBV18 to TRBJ2-7, with D unresolved. The germline gives CDR1 KGHSH, CDR2 LQKENI. Trimming left V 3 bases short and J 2 bases short, with 11 bases between. This CDR3 comprises 14 residues. The CDR3 reads CASSPPGLTYEQYF. The CDR3, as DNA: TGTGCCAGCTCACCTCCGGGTCTCACCTACGAGCAGTACTTC.

In regard to this clonotype: A single base separates this from a much larger clone, so it may be a read error. The CDR3 ends on some other residue instead of the conserved phenylalanine or tryptophan, so this is likely a read error. The CDR3 region has the DNA TGTGCCAGCGGGGGTACAGGGGGTATCACAGATACGCAGTATCTT. This encodes CASGGTGGITDTQYL. The chain uses TRBV6-5 and TRBJ2-3, with 8 bases matching TRBD1. The germline gives CDR1 MNHEY, CDR2 SVGAGI. The CDR3 loop spans 15 amino acids. V shed 8 bases and J 2 bases; nucleotides not matched to a gene: 9.

Many counts were recorded for this clonotype. This chain connects TRBV28 to TRBJ2-3, with TRBD1 matching over 10 bases. V shed 7 bases, J shed 2 bases, and the junction held 3 bases outside the gene matches. In germline, CDR1 is MDHEN, CDR2 SYDVKM. The CDR3 sequence is 14 residues long. The CDR3 DNA is TGTGCCAGCAAGGGACAGGGGTTCACAGATACGCAGTATTTT. This encodes CASKGQGFTDTQYF.

This clonotype was seen a handful of times. The V and J genes are TRBV20-1 and TRBJ2-5, with D perhaps matching TRBD1 (5 bases). Trimming left V 3 bases short and J 4 bases short, with 12 bases between. In germline, CDR1 is DFQATT, CDR2 SNEGSKA (reference sequence). This CDR3 comprises 13 residues. The CDR3 region has the DNA TGCAGTGCTAGCGGGCCCACAGGAGAGACCCAGTACTTC. Amino acids: CSASGPTGETQYF.

This clonotype has just a few counts. The rearrangement links TRBV15 to TRBJ2-2, with D unclear. The CDR3 consists of 17 residues. Trimming stripped 0 bases from V and 4 bases from J, with 15 bases between. CDR1 is LNHNV and CDR2 is YYDKDF in the germline V gene (reference sequence). CDR3 nucleotide sequence: TGTGCCACCAGCAGAGATCTAAGGGTACCAATCACCGGGGAGCTGTTTTTT. Residues: CATSRDLRVPITGELFF.

As regards this clonotype: A single base separates this from a much larger clone, so it may be a read error. The V call is TRBV12-3 or TRBV12-4, the J call TRBJ1-1, with D unclear. The CDR3 is 15 residues long. The CDR3 loop is CASSFAAAWNSEAFF. CDR3 in DNA: TGTGCCAGCAGCTTCGCCGCAGCCTGGAACTCTGAAGCTTTCTTT.

V and J are TRBV2 and TRBJ2-2, with D possibly being TRBD1 (5 bases). Germline CDR1 SNHLY, CDR2 FYNNEI. The CDR3 is 17 amino acids. Trimming shortened V by 0 bases and J by 4 bases, and 15 bases separated the two germline ends. CDR3 in amino acids: CASSEARRQPSTGELFF. Written as DNA, the CDR3 is TGTGCCAGCAGTGAAGCGCGTAGACAGCCGTCCACCGGGGAGCTGTTTTTT.

This clonotype was counted at least ten times. The chain links TRBV5-1 to TRBJ2-5; 8 positions agree with TRBD2. V shed 7 bases and J 2 bases; nucleotides not matched to a gene: 19. The germline gives CDR1 SGHRS, CDR2 YFSETQ. This CDR3 is built from 18 residues. The CDR3 sequence is CASAQGLVYPATQETQYF. DNA for the CDR3: TGCGCCAGCGCCCAGGGACTAGTGTACCCCGCGACGCAAGAGACCCAGTACTTC.

A remark on this clonotype: At one end, the junction sequence differs from germline, possibly due to a read error. The rearrangement joins TRBV4-3 to TRBJ1-3; the D gene is possibly TRBD1 (6 bases). Germline V gene data show CDR1 as LGHNA and CDR2 as YSLEER. CDR3 length: 15 residues. The chain's CDR3 is CTSSHRGGSGNTIYF. The DNA of the CDR3 is TGCACCAGCAGCCATCGCGGGGGCTCCGGAAACACCATATATTTT.

This clonotype has a count of ten or more. The V call is TRBV7-9, the J call TRBJ2-3; 11 bases map to TRBD2. Germline trimming cut 5 bases from V and 2 bases from J; bases unmatched to any gene: 6. This CDR3 has 16 residues. Germline CDR1 reads SEHNR; CDR2 reads FQNEAQ (reference sequence). CDR3 bases: TGTGCCAGCAGCCCCTGGACTAGCGGGCTCACAGATACGCAGTATTTT. Translated: CASSPWTSGLTDTQYF.

Many counts were recorded for this clonotype. The chain combines TRBV7-9 with TRBJ2-3, with 11 bases identical to TRBD2. The V gene's germline CDR1 is SEHNR and CDR2 FQNEAQ (reference sequence). This CDR3 has 16 residues. The V segment lost 5 bases and the J segment 5 bases; nucleotides outside the gene matches: 9. CDR3 region: CASSILAGGPIDTQYF. CDR3 nucleotide sequence: TGTGCCAGCAGCATATTAGCGGGAGGGCCAATAGATACGCAGTATTTT.

Concerning this clonotype: One end of the junction varies from germline; a read error may be responsible. This chain uses TRBV20-1 with TRBJ2-2, with D possibly TRBD2 on 6 matching bases. The CDR3 is 15 residues long. CDR1 is DFQATT, CDR2 SNEGSKA, per germline (reference sequence). In DNA, the CDR3 is TGCAGTGCTAGAGAGGCAGGGATTAACACCGGGGGGCTGTTTTTT. Its translation: CSAREAGINTGGLFF.

This clonotype was recorded a few times. The chain uses TRBV27 and TRBJ1-2; no definite D call. The CDR3 totals 13 residues. The V end lost 5 bases, the J end lost 5 bases, and 12 bases lay between the germline ends. Germline-derived CDR1 and CDR2 are MNHEY and SMNVEV (reference sequence). This chain's CDR3 is CASSPEFYYGYTF. CDR3 in DNA: TGTGCCAGCAGTCCGGAGTTCTATTATGGCTACACCTTC.

In its sample, this clonotype was seen many times. The gene calls are TRBV5-4 and TRBJ1-1, with 9 bases matching TRBD1. In germline, CDR1 is SGHNT, CDR2 YYREEE (reference sequence). The CDR3 has 13 residues. V lost 2 bases, J lost 8 bases, and 4 bases stayed unmatched. CDR3 sequence: CASSFWTGAEAFF. The CDR3 region has the DNA TGTGCCAGCAGCTTCTGGACAGGGGCAGAAGCTTTCTTT.

About this clonotype: This may stem from a read error, because a much larger clone lies one nucleotide away. The chain has TRBV29-1 and TRBJ2-3, with 9 bases fitting TRBD2. Germline CDR1 is SQVTM and CDR2 is ANQGSEA. The CDR3 loop spans 15 amino acids. CDR3 amino acids: CSVDGGGGLTDTRYF. In DNA form, the CDR3 reads TGCAGCGTTGACGGCGGGGGGGGACTCACAGATACGCGGTATTTT.

The sample holds a few counts of this clonotype. V usage is TRBV18 and J usage is TRBJ1-4, with TRBD1 as a possible D gene (5 bases). Germline values: CDR1 KGHSH, CDR2 LQKENI. This CDR3 comprises 16 residues. The ends were cut back, 5 bases at V and 0 bases at J, with 13 bases in the middle. The CDR3 DNA reads TGTGCCAGCTCAACCCAGGGTCCCGCAACTAATGAAAAACTGTTTTTT. Its protein is CASSTQGPATNEKLFF.

This clonotype was observed at least ten times. The rearrangement uses TRBV5-5 and TRBJ1-5, with 9 bases aligning to TRBD1. V dropped 4 bases and J dropped 7; count of bases not matched to a gene: 6. From germline, CDR1 is SGHKS and CDR2 YYEKEE (reference sequence). This CDR3 is built from 14 residues. CDR3 bases: TGTGCCAGCAGCAGGACAGGGGAGGACCAGCCCCAGCATTTT. This sequence encodes CASSRTGEDQPQHF.